A single sample is the source of the 22 T cell receptor beta chains below, sequenced in a study of T-cell memory formation after mild COVID-19. TCRdb analysed the 5' RACE reads with MiXCR anew, one entry per CDR3 protein. The sample has 430,000 or so distinct CDR3 sequences, approximately 23% seen once. Sequencing used PBMCs or a T cell subset sorted from them (not recorded which). The receptors here all came from an adult woman who had mild COVID-19 (a few samples of this study predate the infection). Cell type and time point are not known.

The chain joins TRBV4-1 to TRBJ2-6; D possibly corresponds to TRBD1 (5 bases). The CDR3 spans 16 residues. Trimming stripped 4 bases from V and 1 base from J, with 11 bases between. Germline V gene sequence: CDR1 MGHRA, CDR2 YSYEKL. The CDR3 nucleotides read TGCGCCAGCAGCCGTAGCAGGGTGTCTGGGGCCAACGTCCTGACTTTC. It codes for CASSRSRVSGANVLTF.

The V and J genes are TRBV6-4 and TRBJ2-2; D remains unclear. Germline-derived CDR1 and CDR2 are MRHNA and SNTAGT. The ends were cut back, 1 base at V and 6 bases at J, with 6 bases in the middle. The CDR3 length is 13 residues. The CDR3: CASSDYEAGELFF. The DNA for the CDR3 is TGTGCCAGCAGTGACTACGAGGCCGGGGAGCTGTTTTTT.

This clonotype was seen a handful of times. This chain links TRBV6-2 or TRBV6-3 with TRBJ2-7, with 8 nucleotides matching TRBD1. Germline V gives CDR1 MNHEY, CDR2 SVGEGT. Trimming took 6 bases from V and 0 from J; bases not matched to a gene: 7. The CDR3 spans 15 residues. In DNA form, the CDR3 reads TGTGCCAGCAGCAGACAGGGGAGTACCTCCTACGAGCAGTACTTC. It yields the protein CASSRQGSTSYEQYF.

This clonotype was found a few times. The chain has TRBV12-3 or TRBV12-4 and TRBJ2-2; 8 nucleotides align to TRBD1. The CDR3 is made up of 14 amino acids. The trim removed 10 bases at V and 4 bases at J, leaving 8 bases unmatched. The CDR3 DNA sequence: TGTGCCATCCAAGACAGGGGTGGCACCGGGGAGCTGTTTTTT. Residues: CAIQDRGGTGELFF.

This clonotype was seen a single time. This rearrangement joins TRBV27 to TRBJ2-1, with 8 bases identical to TRBD1. The CDR3 has 14 residues. V trimming: 6 bases; J trimming: 5 bases; junction bases outside the gene matches: 6. Germline CDR1 is MNHEY and CDR2 is SMNVEV (reference sequence). CDR3 bases: TGTGCCAGCAGCTGGACAGGGCGCGACAATGAGCAGTTCTTC. Amino acid sequence: CASSWTGRDNEQFF.

This chain connects TRBV13 to TRBJ2-5, with D possibly TRBD2 on 5 matching bases. Germline assignment: CDR1 PRHDT and CDR2 FYEKMQ (reference sequence). With 0 bases removed from V and 0 bases from J, the gap between germline ends came to 8 bases. The length of the CDR3 is 15 residues. CDR3 nucleotides: TGTGCCAGCAGCTTAGGTGGGAGATACCAAGAGACCCAGTACTTC. Translating it yields CASSLGGRYQETQYF.

This chain connects TRBV4-2 to TRBJ2-5; D gene ambiguous. V was trimmed by 3 bases and J by 2 bases, leaving 7 bases between them. The CDR3 loop spans 13 amino acids. CDR1 and CDR2 from the germline V gene are LGHNA and YNFKEQ. The CDR3 loop is CASSQNPQETQYF. In nucleotides, the CDR3 is TGTGCCAGCAGCCAGAATCCTCAAGAGACCCAGTACTTC.

This clonotype was counted only a few times. CDR3 amino acids: CASSPRRLKGNEQFF. DNA of the CDR3: TGTGCCAGCAGCCCGCGGAGATTAAAAGGCAATGAGCAGTTCTTC. The chain uses TRBV7-8 and TRBJ2-1, with D uncertain. The CDR3 length is 15 residues. Between the trimmed V and J ends, which lost 5 bases and 6 bases, there was a span of 17 bases. Germline V gives CDR1 SGHVS, CDR2 FQNEAQ.

This rearrangement joins TRBV4-1 to TRBJ2-1; D may be TRBD1 (6 bases). Germline V gene data show CDR1 as MGHRA and CDR2 as YSYEKL. Trimming took off 3 bases at V and 0 bases at J, with 12 bases between the two ends. There are 16 residues in the CDR3. CDR3 DNA sequence: TGCGCCAGCAGCCAGTCCGGGACACCCTCCTACAATGAGCAGTTCTTC. Its protein product is CASSQSGTPSYNEQFF.

In this sample, this clonotype turned up a few times. The V and J genes are TRBV5-1 and TRBJ2-2; 7 bases align to TRBD1. With V trimmed by 7 bases and J by 4 bases, 7 bases remained unmatched. Per germline, CDR1 SGHRS and CDR2 YFSETQ. This CDR3 is 14 amino acids long. CDR3 DNA: TGCGCCAGCCAGACAGGGTCGTTCACCGGGGAGCTGTTTTTT. This codes for CASQTGSFTGELFF.

V gene TRBV2 combines with J gene TRBJ2-7; no clear D gene. The CDR3 is 8 amino acids. The V end lost 8 bases, the J end lost 4 bases, and 0 bases lay between the germline ends. Per germline, CDR1 SNHLY and CDR2 FYNNEI. The DNA for the CDR3 is TGTGCCAGCTACGAGCAGTACTTC. Residues: CASYEQYF.

This clonotype has only a few counts. This chain uses TRBV5-1 with TRBJ1-2; D is ambiguous. The germline gives CDR1 SGHRS, CDR2 YFSETQ. CDR3 length equals 18 residues. Trimming cost V 4 bases and J 3 bases, with 25 bases left between them. The CDR3 region has the DNA TGCGCCAGCAGCAAATCGTTGTCGGGCCAGGCCTCTTACTATGGCTACACCTTC. Protein sequence: CASSKSLSGQASYYGYTF.

This rearrangement joins TRBV7-9 to TRBJ2-1; TRBD2 matches at 8 bases. With 6 bases clipped from V and 0 bases from J, the junction kept 4 bases outside the gene matches. CDR1 SEHNR and CDR2 FQNEAQ come from the germline V gene (reference sequence). This CDR3 spans 15 amino acids. DNA of the CDR3: TGTGCCAGCAGAGCTAGCGGGTTCTCCTACAATGAGCAGTTCTTC. Encoded protein: CASRASGFSYNEQFF.

This clonotype was observed a handful of times. The chain has TRBV20-1 and TRBJ1-1; D unclear. This CDR3 contains 15 residues. CDR1 is DFQATT, CDR2 SNEGSKA, per germline (reference sequence). V gave up 1 base and J gave up 7 bases, with 19 bases separating them. In DNA form, the CDR3 reads TGCAGTGCTAGAGTAATTTTAATGGTGGCCCTTGAAGCTTTCTTT. Amino acids: CSARVILMVALEAFF.

The V call is TRBV7-2, the J call TRBJ2-5; D remains ambiguous. There are 15 residues in the CDR3. Trimming removed 4 bases at V and 4 bases at J, with 16 bases between. Germline loops: CDR1 SGHTA, CDR2 FQGNSA. CDR3: CASSSRPGSGETQYF. For the CDR3, the DNA is TGTGCCAGCAGCTCCCGACCCGGTTCTGGAGAGACCCAGTACTTC.

The V and J genes are TRBV20-1 and TRBJ2-6, with D perhaps matching TRBD1 (5 bases). The V and J ends lost 5 bases and 1 base respectively, with 9 bases between them. Germline V gene sequence: CDR1 DFQATT, CDR2 SNEGSKA (reference sequence). CDR3 length equals 14 residues. The CDR3 spells CSAQDTSGANVLTF. Written as DNA, the CDR3 is TGCAGTGCTCAGGACACTTCTGGGGCCAACGTCCTGACTTTC.

This clonotype has a handful of counts. This sequence joins TRBV27 and TRBJ1-5, with D perhaps matching TRBD1 (6 bases). The V end lost 5 bases, the J end lost 3 bases, and 14 bases lay between the germline ends. Germline V CDR1 and CDR2: MNHEY, SMNVEV (reference sequence). This CDR3 has 15 amino acids. Here the CDR3 DNA reads TGTGCCAGCAGTCCCCCGGGGGGGCTCAATCAGCCCCAGCATTTT. Its translation is CASSPPGGLNQPQHF.

V and J are TRBV4-3 and TRBJ2-7; tentatively, D is TRBD1 (6 bases). The CDR3 spans 13 residues. From germline, CDR1 is LGHNA and CDR2 YSLEER. Between the trimmed V and J ends, which lost 4 bases and 9 bases, there was a span of 16 bases. CDR3 sequence: CASSPPGVIGQYF. The CDR3 DNA reads as TGCGCCAGCAGCCCACCAGGGGTTATCGGGCAGTACTTC.

This clonotype was counted between two and nine times. The chain is built from TRBV5-1 and TRBJ1-1; D not certain. Trimming cost V 0 bases and J 4 bases, with 13 bases left between them. CDR1 is SGHRS and CDR2 is YFSETQ in the germline V gene. This CDR3 is built from 15 residues. CDR3 DNA sequence: TGCGCCAGCAGCTTGGAGAGGCGGGCCCCCACTGAAGCTTTCTTT. Protein product: CASSLERRAPTEAFF.

This chain connects TRBV6-4 to TRBJ2-3; TRBD1 matches 8 bases. J was trimmed by 2 bases and V by 4 bases; bases with no gene match: 8. This CDR3 is 16 amino acids long. The germline V gene encodes CDR1 MRHNA and CDR2 SNTAGT. The CDR3 nucleotides are TGTGCCAGCAGTGCCGCGGACAGGGATAACACAGATACGCAGTATTTT. Translating it yields CASSAADRDNTDTQYF.

The chain employs TRBV7-7 and TRBJ2-1; D perhaps matches TRBD1 (6 bases). Between the trimmed V and J ends, which lost 5 bases and 4 bases, there was a span of 9 bases. Looked up from germline, CDR1 is SSHAT and CDR2 is FNYEAQ (reference sequence). The CDR3 is 13 residues long. CDR3 in amino acids: CASSAGQYNEQFF. In DNA form, the CDR3 reads TGTGCCAGCAGCGCCGGACAGTACAATGAGCAGTTCTTC. Supplemented by reference TRBV7-7 and TRBJ2-1, the full variable domain reads GAGVSQSPRYKVTKRGQDVTLRCDPISSHATLYWYQQALGQGPEFLTYFNYEAQPDKSGLPSDRFSAERPEGSISTLTIQRTEQRDSAMYRCASSAGQYNEQFFGPGTRLTVL.

The rearrangement uses TRBV27 and TRBJ1-6; maybe TRBD1 (6 bases). Trimming took off 6 bases at V and 6 bases at J, with 18 bases between the two ends. There are 16 residues in the CDR3. Germline-derived CDR1 and CDR2 are MNHEY and SMNVEV (reference sequence). This chain's CDR3 is CASSDPGRTANSPLHF. The CDR3 DNA follows: TGTGCCAGCAGCGACCCGGGCCGGACAGCTAATTCACCCCTCCACTTT.